Presented here are 8 T cell receptor beta chains from one specimen sequenced in a study of control samples from healthy donors and cancer patients. Here immunoSEQ multiplex PCR was the method, and the copy in TCRdb shows in-frame clones only, minus some. Of approximately 100,000 clones listed, 85% to 90% are singletons. The sample comprised blood. The receptors were gathered from a woman in her forties in good health.

The genes are TRBV6-5 and TRBJ1-2, with no clear D. The V gene's germline CDR1 is MNHEY and CDR2 SVGAGI. The length of the CDR3 is 13 residues. V lost 5 bases and J 3 bases, leaving 10 bases between the germline ends. This chain's CDR3 is CASSRTRDYGYTF. The CDR3 DNA is TGTGCCAGCAGTCGAACCCGGGACTATGGCTACACCTTC.

J is TRBJ1-6 and V is TRBV5-1; D gene uncertain. Trimming removed 3 bases at V and 7 bases at J, with 8 bases between. The CDR3 length is 13 residues. Germline CDR1 is SGHRS and CDR2 is YFSETQ. The CDR3 spells CASSSERNSPLHF. The CDR3 coding sequence is TGCGCCAGCAGCTCCGAGAGAAATTCACCCCTCCACTTT.

The chain combines TRBV9 with TRBJ1-3, with D maybe TRBD1 (5 bases). V dropped 0 bases and J dropped 0 bases, with 7 bases sitting between them. The CDR3 is 15 residues long. CDR1 and CDR2 from the germline V gene are SGDLS and YYNGEE. CDR3 sequence reads: CASSVAGTSGNTIYF. The CDR3 DNA sequence: TGTGCCAGCAGCGTAGCGGGGACCTCTGGAAACACCATATATTTT.

This clone was seen just once. This rearrangement joins TRBV27 to TRBJ1-1; TRBD1 is a possible D gene (5 bases). V shed 6 bases and J shed 5 bases, with 19 bases lying between them. The germline gives CDR1 MNHEY, CDR2 SMNVEV (reference sequence). The CDR3 runs to 15 residues. CDR3 amino acids: CASSPLGTLNTEAFF. CDR3 sequence (DNA): TGTGCCAGCAGCCCCCTCGGGACGCTAAATACTGAAGCTTTCTTT.

V usage is TRBV4-2 and J usage is TRBJ1-2; 7 positions match TRBD1. V trimming: 2 bases; J trimming: 8 bases; junction bases outside the gene matches: 17. This CDR3 comprises 17 residues. Germline V gene lookup returns CDR1 LGHNA and CDR2 YNFKEQ. The CDR3 loop reads CASSQTEIDRDMGGYTF. CDR3 nucleotide sequence: TGTGCCAGCAGCCAAACCGAGATTGACAGGGACATGGGGGGCTACACCTTC.

This clone appeared a few times. V is TRBV6-5 and J is TRBJ1-5; D ambiguous. The CDR3 consists of 13 residues. Trimming shortened V by 10 bases and J by 0 bases, and 10 bases separated the two germline ends. Germline CDR1 MNHEY, CDR2 SVGAGI. The CDR3 protein is CATHDYSNQPQHF. CDR3 DNA sequence: TGTGCCACCCACGATTATAGCAATCAGCCCCAGCATTTT.

This clone has only one observation. This chain uses TRBV27 with TRBJ2-7; 11 positions agree with TRBD2. CDR1 and CDR2 from the germline V gene are MNHEY and SMNVEV (reference sequence). The CDR3 extends over 19 amino acids. V dropped 2 bases and J dropped 4; count of bases not matched to a gene: 16. CDR3 sequence reads: CASSLKPNRRGLAEYEQYF. In nucleotides, the CDR3 is TGTGCCAGCAGTTTAAAACCCAATCGGAGGGGACTAGCGGAGTACGAGCAGTACTTC.

J is TRBJ2-5 and V is TRBV7-9; TRBD1 is a possible D gene (5 bases). Per germline, CDR1 SEHNR and CDR2 FQNEAQ (reference sequence). The CDR3 covers 13 residues. V lost 1 base, J lost 8 bases, and 11 bases lay in between. The CDR3 sequence: CASSLGQSSTQYF. CDR3 nucleotides: TGTGCCAGCAGCTTAGGACAGAGTTCTACCCAGTACTTC.